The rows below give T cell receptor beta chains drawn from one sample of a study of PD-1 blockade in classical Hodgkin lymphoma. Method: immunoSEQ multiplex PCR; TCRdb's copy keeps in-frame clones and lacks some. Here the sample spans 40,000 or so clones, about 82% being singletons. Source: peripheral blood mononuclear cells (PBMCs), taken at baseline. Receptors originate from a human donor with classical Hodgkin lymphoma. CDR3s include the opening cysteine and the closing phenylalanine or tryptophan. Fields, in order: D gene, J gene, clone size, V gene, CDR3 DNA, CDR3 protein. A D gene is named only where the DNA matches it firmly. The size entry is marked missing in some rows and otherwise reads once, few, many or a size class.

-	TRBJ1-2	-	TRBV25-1	TGTGCCAGCAGCCCCCAGGGGTCGTATGGCTACACCTTC	CASSPQGSYGYTF
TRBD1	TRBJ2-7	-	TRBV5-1	TGCGCCAGCAGAGAGGGGGCGGCCTACGAGCAGTACTTC	CASREGAAYEQYF
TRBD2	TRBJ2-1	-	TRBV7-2	TGTGCCAGCAGCCGACTAGCGGGAGGGTCCAGTGAGCAGTTCTTC	CASSRLAGGSSEQFF
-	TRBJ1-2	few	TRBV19	TGTGCCAGTAGGGGAGCAGGGTTCGGCTACACCTTC	CASRGAGFGYTF
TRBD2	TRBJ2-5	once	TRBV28	TGTGCCAGCAGTTTATTAGCGGGAGGGATGTACCAAGAGACCCAGTACTTC	CASSLLAGGMYQETQYF
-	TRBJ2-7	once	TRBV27	TGTGCCAGCAGTTTCTCCTACGAGCAGTACTTC	CASSFSYEQYF
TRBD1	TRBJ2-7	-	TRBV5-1	TGCGCCAGCACCCTACAGGGGGGATCCTACTACGAGCAGTACTTC	CASTLQGGSYYEQYF
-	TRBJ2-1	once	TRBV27	TGTGCCAGCAGTTTAGGGGGGAGCGAGCAGTTCTTC	CASSLGGSEQFF
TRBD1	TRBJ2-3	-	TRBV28	TGTGCCAGCAGTTTATTGGGGACAGGTCGCACAGATACGCAGTATTTT	CASSLLGTGRTDTQYF
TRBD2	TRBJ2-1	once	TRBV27	TGTGCCAGCAGTCCCCTAGCGGGAGGGTATGAGCAGTTCTTC	CASSPLAGGYEQFF
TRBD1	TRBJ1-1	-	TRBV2	TGTGCCAGCAGTGACGGACAGGGGGCCTTATGGAACACTGAAGCTTTCTTT	CASSDGQGALWNTEAFF
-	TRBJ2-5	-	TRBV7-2	TGTGCCAGCAGCTTAGGGAGATACCAAGAGACCCAGTACTTC	CASSLGRYQETQYF
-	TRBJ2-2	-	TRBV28	TGTGCCAGCAGCCTTTACTCGAACACCGGGGAGCTGTTTTTT	CASSLYSNTGELFF
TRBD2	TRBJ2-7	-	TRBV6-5	TGTGCCAGCAGTTACTCGACTAGCCGAAGTACTTACGAGCAGTACTTC	CASSYSTSRSTYEQYF
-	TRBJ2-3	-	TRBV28	TGTGCCAGCAGTTCCCGGCTCACAGATACGCAGTATTTT	CASSSRLTDTQYF
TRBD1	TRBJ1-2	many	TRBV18	TGTGCCAGCTCACCAGGGACAGGCACCTATGGCTACACCTTC	CASSPGTGTYGYTF
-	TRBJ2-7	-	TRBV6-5	TGTGCCAGCAGTTACTCGCTAGAGGGGCTCTCCTACGAGCAGTACTTC	CASSYSLEGLSYEQYF
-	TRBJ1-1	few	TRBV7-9	TGTGCCAGCAGCTTAATGGGATACGACGAAGCTTTCTTT	CASSLMGYDEAFF
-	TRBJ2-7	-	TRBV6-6	TGTGCCAGCACCGCCTCCTGGGGGTTCTCCCCCTACGAGCAGTACTTC	CASTASWGFSPYEQYF
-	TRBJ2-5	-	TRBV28	TGTGCCAGCAGTTTAAGGGGGGGGACCCAGTACTTC	CASSLRGGTQYF
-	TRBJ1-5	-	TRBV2	TGTGCCAGCAGTGAAAAGGGTTGGAGCAATCAGCCCCAGCATTTT	CASSEKGWSNQPQHF
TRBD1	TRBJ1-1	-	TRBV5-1	TGCGCCAGCAGAGGACAGGGGGAGGCTGAAGCTTTCTTT	CASRGQGEAEAFF
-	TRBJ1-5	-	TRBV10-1	TGCGCCAGCAGTGGGGGGGTCGATCAGCCCCAGCATTTT	CASSGGVDQPQHF